What follows describes a single T cell receptor (beta chain). Active ophthalmopathy (CAS at least 3, NOSPECS at least 4), lasting under 3 months. Other autoimmune diseases, uncontrolled infections, pregnancy or lactation ruled patients out of participation. Diagnosis relied on clinical symptoms, serum thyroxine, TRAb, thyroid ultrasound and orbital computed tomography. This sample is part of a study of Graves' ophthalmopathy and Graves' hyperthyroidism. RNA transcripts were the source from which TCR beta CDR3 regions were amplified. RT-PCR was first run with HTBI primers, then multiplex PCR in a second round. MiXCR was run by TCRdb on the multiplex PCR reads, yielding one entry per CDR3 protein. Among hundreds of thousands of distinct CDR3 sequences listed, around 42% were seen once. Sequencing used peripheral blood. The sequence was collected from an adult man with Graves' ophthalmopathy.

The DNA for the CDR3 is TGTGCCAGCAGACCGGTCAGTATGGGTACGGCTTTCTTT. Translation: CASRPVSMGTAFF. The V and J genes are TRBV25-1 and TRBJ1-1, with D uncertain. In germline, CDR1 is MGHDK, CDR2 SYGVNS. V lost 6 bases to trimming and J lost 11 bases, with 19 bases between them. This CDR3 is built from 13 residues. The full variable domain, rest sourced from reference TRBV25-1 and TRBJ1-1, is EADIYQTPRYLVIGTGKKITLECSQTMGHDKMYWYQQDPGMELHLIHYSYGVNSTEKGDLSSESTVSRIRTEHFPLTLESARPSHTSQYLCASRPVSMGTAFFGQGTRLTVV.